This T cell receptor beta chain was obtained from a study of T-cell memory formation after mild COVID-19 (dated by TCRdb to the early 2020s). Concerning the study at large: TCR sequence clusters from the two donors were found to be largely donor specific. Two young, previously healthy adult volunteers, one female and one male, were included in the cohort. T-cell clones expanding and contracting after mild COVID-19 in a couple of donors were tracked by longitudinal TCRalpha and TCRbeta repertoire sequencing.

PBMCs were isolated by Ficoll-Paque density gradient centrifugation. TCRdb records Illumina NovaSeq 6000 as the sequencer. TCRalpha and TCRbeta cDNA libraries were built by 5'RACE with constant-segment primers, adding sample barcodes and unique molecular identifiers. Trizol reagent was used to extract RNA from every sample. Amplification of the libraries took two PCR steps, and the second step added a second sample barcode plus Illumina TruSeq adapters. The libraries were sequenced on an Illumina NovaSeq using 2 x 150 bp paired-end reads. The authors' pipeline ran thus. The reads were demultiplexed and collapsed into UMI-guided consensus sequences using migec v1.2.7. Using mixcr v2.1.11, the UMI consensuses were aligned to TRA and TRB V and J templates and assembled into clonotypes. A clonotype was counted as expanded or contracted only if both edgeR and NoisET called the change significant, with noise models trained on biological replicates. For edgeR calls, a false discovery rate-adjusted p below 0.01 and a log2 fold-change threshold of 1 were applied. As an exploratory analysis of dynamics, max-normalized trajectories of the 1000 most abundant clonotypes were examined by PCA with hierarchical clustering. Separately sequenced CD4+ and CD8+ repertoires were used to assign the CD4 or CD8 phenotype of responding clones. TCRdb applied fastp at Q25 and MiXCR to the public reads, then kept only in-frame beta chains. Rows are combined by CDR3 protein, so each entry shows the most common genes and DNA. It is TCRdb's table, rather than the study itself, that gives the V and J calls and clone size. The table for this sample lists 190,000 or so distinct CDR3 sequences; around 21% of them were counted only once. Of the sample, roughly 24% is held by the ten largest clones.

Trimming leaves V shorter by 1 base and J shorter by 2 bases, with the junction holding 4 bases beyond the gene matches. CDR1 and CDR2 are drawn from the germline V gene (reference sequence): SGHNT, YYREEE. The CDR3 goes from the cysteine to the phenylalanine over 16 residues. Only CDR3 DNA remains: 48 bases, in frame from the first base. About this clonotype: It has no known antigen specificity. Base qualities are not recorded, but no much larger clone differs from it by a single base.

Results and caveats for the whole study, not just this receptor: Contracting CD4+ clones appeared mostly in the CM and EM memory subsets, whereas CD8+ clones were enriched in EMRA. SARS-CoV-2 specificity was not confirmed for the second-wave clones peaking on day 37. Clones that contracted from day 15 to 85 showed balanced CD4/CD8 phenotypes, whereas a second wave of clones that expanded from day 15 to 37 leaned towards CD4+. The study covered only a couple of mild cases, and larger cohorts including severe cases with pre-infection samples were considered necessary. Some responding clones were found in pre-infection memory, which suggests that pre-existing cross-reactive memory T cells took part in the SARS-CoV-2 response.

Sequenced input: PBMCs or a T cell subset sorted from them (not recorded which). The clonotype was recovered from an adult woman who had mild COVID-19 (a few samples of this study predate the infection). The sample titles of this study are shuffled in the database, so cell type and time point are left out; the donor was told from shared clones. The chain links TRBV5-4 with TRBJ2-1, and TRBD2 matches 9 of the central bases. The sequenced DNA is TGTGCCAGCAGCTTGCGGCTAGCGGGACCCTACAATGAGCAGTTCTTC. Its translation is CASSLRLAGPYNEQFF.